This T cell receptor beta chain appears in the sequencing data of a study of T cell responses to AZD1222 COVID-19 vaccine. This clone was counted between two and nine times. Its antigen is undetermined. J lost 0 bases, V lost 4 bases, and 11 bases had no gene match. This CDR3 is 20 amino acids long. Study observations and caveats: Within unmutated variant regions lay the reported targets of nearly half of spike-specific TCRs. Spike-specific TCR breadth and depth both grew after two AZD1222 doses. Sampling that yielded the repertoires occurred only after the peak T cell response. Of the AZD1222 recipients, only five to seven were seropositive at baseline.

The table came from immunoSEQ multiplex PCR; TCRdb's copy has only in-frame clones and leaves some out. The table records more than 85,000 clones, around 90% of them present only once. This material consisted of peripheral blood, taken on day 0 of AZD1222 vaccination. This TCR derives from an adult in good health. This chain links TRBV5-3 with TRBJ2-6; 12 positions match TRBD2. TRBV5-3 is given ORF status, its function remaining uncertain. CDR3 region: CARSLRTSGDGRSGANVLTF. The CDR3 DNA follows: TGTGCCAGAAGCCTGAGGACTAGCGGGGACGGCCGCTCTGGGGCCAACGTCCTGACTTTC.